Each of the 16 T cell receptor beta chains below was sequenced from the same sample in a study of CD8+CD57+ T cells in acquired aplastic anemia. An expansion of CD8+CD57+ cells by flow cytometry had been shown in patients chosen for sequencing. According to the study, genomic DNA was the template for TCR beta VDJ and CDR3 profiling. TCRdb re-analysed the reads in MiXCR, keeping a single row per CDR3 protein. The table has some 170,000 distinct CDR3 sequences, around 60% seen once. What was sequenced was sorted CD4+, CD8+, or CD8+CD57+ T cells (not recorded which) from PBMCs. These receptor sequences come from a human donor with aplastic anemia.

V gene TRBV15 combines with J gene TRBJ1-6; D gene uncertain. Germline assignment: CDR1 LNHNV and CDR2 YYDKDF (reference sequence). Trimming shortened V by 3 bases and J by 10 bases, and 10 bases separated the two germline ends. The CDR3 loop spans 13 amino acids. Here the CDR3 reads CATSSGPASPLHF. CDR3 sequence (DNA): TGTGCCACCAGCAGTGGACCCGCCTCACCCCTCCACTTT.

The chain recombines TRBV20-1 with TRBJ1-5; TRBD1 matches at 7 bases. The V segment lost 3 bases and the J segment 4 bases; nucleotides outside the gene matches: 3. The CDR3 runs 13 residues. CDR1 is DFQATT, CDR2 SNEGSKA, per germline (reference sequence). CDR3 amino acids: CSARVQGNQPQHF. CDR3 DNA sequence: TGCAGTGCTAGGGTACAGGGGAATCAGCCCCAGCATTTT.

The chain is built from TRBV20-1 and TRBJ1-1; 7 bases fit TRBD1. Germline CDR1 and CDR2: DFQATT and SNEGSKA (reference sequence). The CDR3 runs to 13 residues. The V segment lost 6 bases and the J segment 1 base; nucleotides outside the gene matches: 5. The CDR3: CSALTGANTEAFF. Written as DNA, the CDR3 is TGCAGTGCCCTAACAGGGGCGAACACTGAAGCTTTCTTT.

The chain combines TRBV5-1 with TRBJ2-7; D unclear. Germline CDR1 and CDR2: SGHRS and YFSETQ. Trimming left V 0 bases short and J 1 base short, with 14 bases between. The CDR3 loop spans 16 amino acids. This CDR3 reads CASSLGNLIPSYEQYF. The CDR3 DNA reads TGCGCCAGCAGCTTGGGTAACCTGATCCCTTCCTACGAGCAGTACTTC.

A remark on this clonotype: This may arise from a read error, as a much more abundant clone is one base away. The chain uses TRBV5-4 and TRBJ2-2; tentative D call: TRBD2 (5 bases). The length of the CDR3 is 13 residues. Germline V CDR1 and CDR2: SGHNT, YYREEE (reference sequence). V was shortened by 0 bases and J by 5 bases, with 5 bases between the two germline ends. The CDR3, as DNA: TGTGCCAGCAGCTTGGGACTAACCGGGGAGCTGTTTTTT. Its protein product is CASSLGLTGELFF.

This clonotype turned up a few times. The rearrangement joins TRBV10-3 to TRBJ1-1; the D is unclear. Germline-derived CDR1 and CDR2 are ENHRY and SYGVKD. The CDR3 loop spans 18 amino acids. Trimming removed 0 bases at V and 0 bases at J, with 17 bases between. CDR3 residues: CAISESEAWQLMNTEAFF. The CDR3 bases are TGTGCCATCAGTGAGTCGGAAGCGTGGCAGCTGATGAACACTGAAGCTTTCTTT.

This chain uses TRBV19 with TRBJ1-5; possibly TRBD1 for D (5 bases). CDR3 length: 16 residues. Germline V CDR1 and CDR2: LNHDA, SQIVND (reference sequence). The V gene lost 6 bases and the J gene lost 2 bases, with 17 bases spanning the gap. CDR3: CASSRGTGVGNQPQHF. DNA of the CDR3: TGTGCCAGTAGCCGAGGGACCGGTGTGGGCAATCAGCCCCAGCATTTT.

The chain is built from TRBV6-6 and TRBJ1-5, with a weak D call TRBD1 (6 bases). The V gene lost 6 bases and the J gene lost 3 bases, with 18 bases spanning the gap. CDR1 MNHNY and CDR2 SVGAGI come from the germline V gene (reference sequence). This CDR3 spans 16 amino acids. CDR3 in DNA: TGTGCCAGCAGCCCGAAGGGGGGCGAAATCAATCAGCCCCAGCATTTT. Encoded protein: CASSPKGGEINQPQHF.

V and J are TRBV2 and TRBJ1-3; 7 bases are a match to TRBD1. J gave up 6 bases and V 8 bases, and 10 bases lay outside the gene matches. The CDR3 covers 14 residues. Germline lookup yields CDR1 SNHLY and CDR2 FYNNEI. CDR3 amino acids: CASLRDRQINTIYF. The CDR3 DNA is TGTGCCAGCCTTAGGGACAGACAAATAAACACCATATATTTT.

This clonotype was seen ten or more times. The gene calls are TRBV6-5 and TRBJ2-7; 10 nucleotides align to TRBD2. Germline CDR1 is MNHEY and CDR2 is SVGAGI. V lost 4 bases, J lost 1 base, and 7 bases stayed unmatched. This CDR3 has 16 amino acids. CDR3 nucleotide sequence: TGTGCCAGCAGTTCCAAACTAGCGGGGCATTCCTACGAGCAGTACTTC. It is translated as CASSSKLAGHSYEQYF.

Details on this clonotype: An end of the junction differs from the germline gene, which may be a read error. The V gene is TRBV2, the J gene TRBJ2-7; TRBD2 aligns across 7 bases. In germline, CDR1 is SNHLY, CDR2 FYNNEI. The CDR3 covers 11 residues. CDR3 bases: TGTGCCAGCGTGGGGGGGTACGAGCAGCACTTC. Its translation: CASVGGYEQHF. Full variable domain (remainder filled in from reference TRBV2 and TRBJ2-7): EPEVTQTPSHQVTQMGQEVILRCVPISNHLYFYWYRQILGQKVEFLVSFYNNEISEKSEIFDDQFSVERPDGSNFTLKIRSTKLEDSAMYFCASVGGYEQHFGPGTRLTVT.

This clonotype showed up many times. The genes are TRBV7-6 and TRBJ2-1, with D unresolved. Trimming cost V 3 bases and J 1 base, with 4 bases left between them. The germline V gene encodes CDR1 SGHVS and CDR2 FNYEAQ. There are 13 residues in the CDR3. The CDR3 here is CASSLFSYNEQFF. Here the CDR3 DNA reads TGTGCCAGCAGCTTGTTTTCCTACAATGAGCAGTTCTTC. Full variable domain (rest looked up from reference TRBV7-6 and TRBJ2-1): GAGVSQSPRYKVTKRGQDVALRCDPISGHVSLYWYRQALGQGPEFLTYFNYEAQQDKSGLPNDRFSAERPEGSISTLTIQRTEQRDSAMYRCASSLFSYNEQFFGPGTRLTVL.

This rearrangement joins TRBV10-3 to TRBJ1-2; tentative D call: TRBD1 (6 bases). The ends were cut back, 8 bases at V and 0 bases at J, with 16 bases in the middle. In germline, CDR1 is ENHRY, CDR2 SYGVKD. The CDR3 is made up of 15 amino acids. CDR3 in amino acids: CAIGPRRGANYGYTF. As DNA, the CDR3 is TGTGCCATCGGGCCCCGAAGGGGGGCTAACTATGGCTACACCTTC.

This clonotype was seen more than once but under ten times. This chain uses TRBV7-6 with TRBJ1-1; TRBD1 agrees at 7 bases. Unmatched junction bases numbered 10, after V lost 5 bases and J lost 4 bases. Per the germline V gene, CDR1 is SGHVS and CDR2 is FNYEAQ. There are 15 residues in the CDR3. Here the CDR3 reads CASSPQTGIGTEAFF. CDR3 DNA sequence: TGTGCCAGCAGCCCGCAGACAGGGATCGGCACTGAAGCTTTCTTT. The complete variable domain, with remaining parts taken from reference TRBV7-6 and TRBJ1-1, reads GAGVSQSPRYKVTKRGQDVALRCDPISGHVSLYWYRQALGQGPEFLTYFNYEAQQDKSGLPNDRFSAERPEGSISTLTIQRTEQRDSAMYRCASSPQTGIGTEAFFGQGTRLTVV.

There are a few counts of this clonotype. CDR3 sequence reads: CAISDGSGSRYEQYF. In DNA, the CDR3 is TGTGCCATCAGTGACGGTAGCGGGAGCCGATACGAGCAGTACTTC. The chain employs TRBV10-3 and TRBJ2-7; 9 positions agree with TRBD2. CDR1 is ENHRY and CDR2 is SYGVKD in the germline V gene. V was clipped by 3 bases and J by 4 bases; unmatched bases: 7. The CDR3 spans 15 residues.

The genes are TRBV5-1 and TRBJ1-2, with a possible D match to TRBD1 (6 bases). With 5 bases removed from V and 4 bases from J, the gap between germline ends came to 21 bases. Germline V lookup: CDR1 SGHRS, CDR2 YFSETQ. CDR3 size: 16 residues. The CDR3 sequence: CASREGDGRDFYGYTF. The CDR3 DNA sequence: TGCGCCAGCAGGGAGGGGGATGGGAGGGATTTCTATGGCTACACCTTC.